Following are 2 T cell receptor beta chains from one sample sequenced in a study of OX40 agonist ivuxolimab in advanced cancers. TCRdb's copy holds only in-frame clones and misses some; the assay was immunoSEQ multiplex PCR. Of fewer than 45,000 clones in the sample, 65% to 80% were seen once. Specimen: CD4+ or CD8+ T cells sorted from blood, collected in a trial of the OX40 agonist ivuxolimab. The receptors come from an adult with an advanced solid tumor such as melanoma, head and neck, liver or kidney cancer.

V is TRBV28 and J is TRBJ1-1; D gene ambiguous. CDR3 length: 11 amino acids. CDR1 is MDHEN and CDR2 is SYDVKM in the germline V gene. Trimming stripped 8 bases from V and 3 bases from J, with 7 bases between. The CDR3 nucleotides read TGTGCCAGCCTGGGTCACACTGAAGCTTTCTTT. Translation gives CASLGHTEAFF.

This clone appeared once. The rearrangement joins TRBV6-5 to TRBJ1-2; TRBD1 matches at 9 bases. V trimming: 3 bases; J trimming: 5 bases; junction bases outside the gene matches: 7. The length of the CDR3 is 15 residues. The V gene's germline CDR1 is MNHEY and CDR2 SVGAGI. CDR3 sequence reads: CASSYFLGQGYGYTF. In DNA, the CDR3 is TGTGCCAGCAGTTATTTTCTAGGACAGGGGTATGGCTACACCTTC.